The 24 T cell receptor beta chains below come from one sample, sequenced in a study of response to subunit inactivated influenza vaccine. TCRdb recomputed calls from the RT-PCR reads with MiXCR, one row per CDR3 protein. The sample lists roughly 550,000 distinct CDR3 sequences, 20% to 25% occurring once. In addition, the sample was reused for a study of T cells expressing NK-cell markers. That publication notes: 5'RACE template switching built TCR beta cDNA with unique molecular identifiers.

The sequenced sample was CD4+ T cells sorted from PBMCs, obtained about 13 days after vaccination. Every receptor here comes from a man between 50 and 59 years old who received an inactivated influenza vaccine.

This clonotype was recorded many times. V is TRBV3-1 and J is TRBJ1-3, with a possible D match to TRBD1 (5 bases). This CDR3 is built from 15 residues. Looked up from germline, CDR1 is LGHDT and CDR2 is YNNKEL (reference sequence). V lost 1 base to trimming and J lost 3 bases, with 10 bases between them. Here the CDR3 reads CASSQGQQIGNTIYF. The CDR3 bases are TGTGCCAGCAGCCAAGGACAGCAAATTGGAAACACCATATATTTT.

In this sample, this clonotype turned up once. The V call is TRBV12-3 or TRBV12-4, the J call TRBJ2-2; D is undetermined. V was pared by 6 bases and J by 7 bases, with 15 bases between. This CDR3 has 14 amino acids. CDR3 sequence reads: CASRNTESGGELFF. CDR3 in DNA: TGTGCCAGCAGAAATACAGAGTCGGGCGGGGAGCTGTTTTTT.

This clonotype turned up a few times. The rearrangement joins TRBV20-1 to TRBJ2-1; 9 nucleotides match TRBD1. CDR1 is DFQATT and CDR2 is SNEGSKA in the germline V gene (reference sequence). The ends lost 6 bases at V and 1 base at J; junction bases unmatched: 7. The CDR3 contains 15 residues. As DNA, the CDR3 is TGCAGTGCAACGGACAGGGGCCAGTCCTACAATGAGCAGTTCTTC. This gives the protein CSATDRGQSYNEQFF.

The chain links TRBV28 to TRBJ2-1, with D maybe TRBD2 (7 bases). This CDR3 has 15 amino acids. Germline CDR1 is MDHEN and CDR2 is SYDVKM. V lost 10 bases, J lost 1 base, and 17 bases lay in between. The CDR3 region has the DNA TGTGCCACGGCGGGTGGGAGGGGGTCCTACAATGAGCAGTTCTTC. Translation gives CATAGGRGSYNEQFF.

The genes are TRBV10-1 and TRBJ2-3; no clear D gene. V was pared by 4 bases and J by 6 bases, with 8 bases between. CDR1 is WNHNN, CDR2 SYGVQD, per germline (reference sequence). This CDR3 has 12 residues. The CDR3 reads CASSANVDTQYF. CDR3 DNA: TGCGCCAGCAGTGCCAATGTGGATACGCAGTATTTT.

This clonotype was detected a few times. V is TRBV7-2 and J is TRBJ2-3; the match to TRBD2 covers 7 bases. Losses at the gene ends were 0 bases for V and 2 bases for J; bases not matched to a gene: 8. Germline V gene data show CDR1 as SGHTA and CDR2 as FQGNSA. CDR3 length: 17 amino acids. CDR3 loop: CASSLAASGYLTDTQYF. In nucleotides, the CDR3 is TGTGCCAGCAGCTTAGCGGCTAGCGGCTATCTCACAGATACGCAGTATTTT. Combining the CDR3 with reference TRBV7-2 and TRBJ2-3 gives the whole variable domain GAGVSQSPSNKVTEKGKDVELRCDPISGHTALYWYRQSLGQGLEFLIYFQGNSAPDKSGLPSDRFSAERTGGSVSTLTIQRTQQEDSAVYLCASSLAASGYLTDTQYFGPGTRLTVL.

This clonotype was counted a few times. The chain employs TRBV19 and TRBJ2-1; the D is unclear. The CDR3 is 13 amino acids. Between the trimmed V and J ends, which lost 1 base and 10 bases, there was a span of 11 bases. CDR1 LNHDA and CDR2 SQIVND come from the germline V gene (reference sequence). The CDR3 nucleotides read TGTGCCAGTAGTATAGTTAGGGCCCAGGAGCAGTTCTTC. Translation: CASSIVRAQEQFF.

In this sample, this clonotype turned up a few times. In nucleotides, the CDR3 is TGTGCCAGCAGTTTGGCCGGAAACAAGCTGTTTTTT. This translates into CASSLAGNKLFF. The V gene is TRBV12-3 or TRBV12-4, the J gene TRBJ1-4; D is ambiguous. This CDR3 comprises 12 residues. The V gene lost 3 bases and the J gene lost 14 bases, with 13 bases spanning the gap.

The sample holds a few counts of this clonotype. The gene calls are TRBV5-1 and TRBJ2-1, with TRBD2 identical over 7 bases. J gave up 0 bases and V 0 bases, and 6 bases lay outside the gene matches. Germline V CDR1 and CDR2: SGHRS, YFSETQ. The CDR3 sequence is 17 residues long. CDR3 in amino acids: CASSLVPGGSSYNEQFF. The CDR3 DNA follows: TGCGCCAGCAGCTTGGTGCCGGGGGGTAGCTCCTACAATGAGCAGTTCTTC.

The rearrangement joins TRBV30 to TRBJ2-3, with TRBD2 as a possible D gene (6 bases). With 0 bases removed from V and 4 bases from J, the gap between germline ends came to 17 bases. The CDR3 is made up of 16 amino acids. From germline, CDR1 is GTSNPN and CDR2 SVGIG (reference sequence). This CDR3 reads CAWSVTRASVSDTQYF. CDR3 bases: TGTGCCTGGAGTGTAACTAGGGCTAGCGTTTCAGATACGCAGTATTTT.

There are a few counts of this clonotype. The V gene is TRBV29-1, the J gene TRBJ2-5, with D perhaps TRBD1 (6 bases). The CDR3 contains 13 residues. V was pared by 7 bases and J by 3 bases, with 15 bases between. Germline V gene lookup returns CDR1 SQVTM and CDR2 ANQGSEA. The chain's CDR3 is CSGLLRGKETQYF. CDR3 sequence (DNA): TGCAGCGGACTTCTCAGGGGAAAAGAGACCCAGTACTTC.

This chain joins TRBV6-1 and TRBJ2-5, with 9 bases aligning to TRBD1. V lost 5 bases to trimming and J lost 5 bases; unmatched junction nucleotides: 9. The germline V gene encodes CDR1 MNHNS and CDR2 SASEGT. This CDR3 spans 15 amino acids. Here the CDR3 DNA reads TGTGCCAGCAGTAATACAGGGGGCCGTGGGGAGACCCAGTACTTC. Translating it yields CASSNTGGRGETQYF.

The chain combines TRBV27 with TRBJ1-2, with D perhaps matching TRBD1 (5 bases). The CDR3 extends over 15 amino acids. CDR1 and CDR2 (germline): MNHEY, SMNVEV (reference sequence). V dropped 5 bases and J dropped 8 bases, with 21 bases sitting between them. The CDR3 DNA reads as TGTGCCAGCAGTCCGCTACCGGGACTTAGGGAGGGCTACACCTTC. Translated: CASSPLPGLREGYTF.

This chain uses TRBV12-3 or TRBV12-4 with TRBJ1-1; D gene uncertain. With 1 base removed from V and 6 bases from J, the gap between germline ends came to 9 bases. The CDR3 is 13 amino acids. The CDR3 nucleotides are TGTGCCAGCAGTTTAGGTAGTTCGGCTGAAGCTTTCTTT. This sequence encodes CASSLGSSAEAFF.

This clonotype showed up just a few times. V is TRBV6-2 or TRBV6-3 and J is TRBJ2-7, with D unclear. Germline values: CDR1 MNHEY, CDR2 SVGEGT. The V end lost 2 bases, the J end lost 5 bases, and 16 bases lay between the germline ends. This CDR3 region has 15 residues. In DNA, the CDR3 is TGTGCCAGCAGTTACGAAAGTTCATTGTTCAACGAGCAGTACTTC. This sequence encodes CASSYESSLFNEQYF.

This clonotype has more than one count but fewer than ten. This rearrangement joins TRBV6-1 to TRBJ2-1, with D tentatively TRBD2 (6 bases). The germline V and J ends were trimmed by 5 bases and 4 bases, with 18 bases remaining between them. Germline CDR1 is MNHNS and CDR2 is SASEGT. The CDR3 loop spans 16 amino acids. The CDR3 DNA sequence: TGTGCCAGCAGTCCGCTCACCCTGGACTATTACAATGAGCAGTTCTTC. This translates into CASSPLTLDYYNEQFF.

This clonotype was detected only a few times. The chain recombines TRBV5-1 with TRBJ2-7; the D gene is possibly TRBD2 (6 bases). CDR3 size: 14 residues. The germline V gene has CDR1 SGHRS and CDR2 YFSETQ. Deletions cut 4 bases from V and 3 bases from J, with 14 bases between. The CDR3 DNA follows: TGCGCCAGCAGCACAACTCAGGGAGGCTACGAGCAGTACTTC. Translation gives CASSTTQGGYEQYF.

J is TRBJ1-1 and V is TRBV18; D gene uncertain. The CDR3 covers 14 residues. V was cut by 3 bases and J by 6 bases, with 14 bases left in between. Germline V gene lookup returns CDR1 KGHSH and CDR2 LQKENI. As DNA, the CDR3 is TGTGCCAGCTCACCCAAGGGAAGTGTATCTGAAGCTTTCTTT. As protein: CASSPKGSVSEAFF.

The chain combines TRBV2 with TRBJ1-5; D is ambiguous. The CDR3 sequence is 14 residues long. V was cut by 4 bases and J by 3 bases, with 10 bases left in between. Germline values: CDR1 SNHLY, CDR2 FYNNEI. The CDR3 here is CASSVKGSNQPQHF. The CDR3 DNA is TGTGCCAGCAGTGTGAAGGGATCCAATCAGCCCCAGCATTTT.

A word on this clonotype: Relative to the germline gene, one junction end is altered; a read error may explain this. The chain carries TRBV20-1 and TRBJ2-3, with 13 nucleotides matching TRBD2. This CDR3 has 18 residues. Germline values: CDR1 DFQATT, CDR2 SNEGSKA (reference sequence). CDR3 sequence (DNA): TGCTGTGCTACAACCGGACTAGCGGGGGTTTTTAGCACAGATACGCAGTATTTT. Translation gives CCATTGLAGVFSTDTQYF.

CDR3 amino acids: CASSQPPEDSRNTEAFF. DNA of the CDR3: TGTGCCAGCAGCCAACCCCCGGAAGACAGCCGGAACACTGAAGCTTTCTTT. The chain links TRBV4-2 to TRBJ1-1, with D perhaps TRBD1 (5 bases). The CDR3 totals 17 residues. V shed 2 bases and J shed 1 base, with 17 bases lying between them. Germline assignment: CDR1 LGHNA and CDR2 YNFKEQ.

This clonotype was found a few times. V gene TRBV28 combines with J gene TRBJ1-6, with unresolved D. Germline V gives CDR1 MDHEN, CDR2 SYDVKM. This CDR3 contains 14 residues. Trimming left V 2 bases short and J 7 bases short, with 9 bases between. The CDR3 protein is CASSLGHRNSPLHF. In DNA form, the CDR3 reads TGTGCCAGCAGTTTAGGGCACCGAAATTCACCCCTCCACTTT.

A word on this clonotype: Germline is not matched at one junction end, which may reflect a read error. The rearrangement uses TRBV2 and TRBJ2-2; possible D gene TRBD2, 6 bases. Germline assignment: CDR1 SNHLY and CDR2 FYNNEI. The CDR3 runs 13 residues. The CDR3 sequence: CASREAGSGELFF. The CDR3 nucleotides are TGTGCCAGCAGGGAAGCGGGCTCGGGGGAGCTGTTTTTT.

There are a few counts of this clonotype. The V call is TRBV29-1, the J call TRBJ2-3, with D maybe TRBD1 (5 bases). Trimming shortened V by 4 bases and J by 2 bases, and 13 bases separated the two germline ends. This CDR3 is 14 amino acids long. The V gene's germline CDR1 is SQVTM and CDR2 ANQGSEA. In nucleotides, the CDR3 is TGCAGCGTTGCAAAGCGACAGTTCACAGATACGCAGTATTTT. Protein: CSVAKRQFTDTQYF.